This T cell receptor (beta chain) is from a study of preoperative IRX-2 immunotherapy in early breast cancer. The germline CDR1 and CDR2 sequences are MNHGY and SAAAGT. Trimming pared 10 bases from V and 0 bases from J, leaving 15 bases between. The CDR3 loop spans 14 amino acids. Produced via immunoSEQ multiplex PCR; TCRdb's table is partial and in-frame only. The sample has about 98,000 clones, 80% to 90% seen once; the top ten hold roughly 1.9%. Treatment here: preoperative locoregional IRX-2 cytokine immunotherapy. The gene calls are TRBV6-8 and TRBJ1-2, with D uncertain. The receptor comes from a human donor with breast cancer. The material was tumor tissue, obtained after IRX-2 immunotherapy. Written as DNA, the CDR3 is TGTGCCATCAGCCCCCTCACAACTAACTATGGCTACACCTTC. It encodes CAISPLTTNYGYTF.